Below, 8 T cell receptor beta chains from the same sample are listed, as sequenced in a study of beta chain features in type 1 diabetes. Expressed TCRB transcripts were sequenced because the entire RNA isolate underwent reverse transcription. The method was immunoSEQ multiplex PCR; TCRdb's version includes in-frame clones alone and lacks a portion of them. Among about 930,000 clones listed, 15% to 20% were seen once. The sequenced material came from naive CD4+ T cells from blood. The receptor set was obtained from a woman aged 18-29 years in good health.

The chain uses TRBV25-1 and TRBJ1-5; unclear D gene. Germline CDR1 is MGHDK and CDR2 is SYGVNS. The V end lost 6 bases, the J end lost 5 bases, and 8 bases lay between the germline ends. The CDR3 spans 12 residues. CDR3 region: CASSDGYQPQHF. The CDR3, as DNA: TGTGCCAGCAGCGATGGTTATCAGCCCCAGCATTTT. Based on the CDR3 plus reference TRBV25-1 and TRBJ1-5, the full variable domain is EADIYQTPRYLVIGTGKKITLECSQTMGHDKMYWYQQDPGMELHLIHYSYGVNSTEKGDLSSESTVSRIRTEHFPLTLESARPSHTSQYLCASSDGYQPQHFGDGTRLSIL.

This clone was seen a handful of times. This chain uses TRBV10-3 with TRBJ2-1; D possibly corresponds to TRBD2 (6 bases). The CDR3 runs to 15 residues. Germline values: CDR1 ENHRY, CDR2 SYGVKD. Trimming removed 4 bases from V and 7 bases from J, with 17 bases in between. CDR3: CAISVPGLDPNEQFF. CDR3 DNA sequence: TGTGCCATCAGTGTTCCGGGACTGGACCCAAATGAGCAGTTCTTC.

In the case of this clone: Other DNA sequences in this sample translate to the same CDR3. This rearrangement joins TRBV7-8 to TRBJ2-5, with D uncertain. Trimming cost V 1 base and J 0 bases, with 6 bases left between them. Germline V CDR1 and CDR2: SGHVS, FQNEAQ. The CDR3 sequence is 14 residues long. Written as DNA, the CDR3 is TGTGCCAGCAGCTTAGGTACAAACCAAGAGACCCAGTACTTC. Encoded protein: CASSLGTNQETQYF.

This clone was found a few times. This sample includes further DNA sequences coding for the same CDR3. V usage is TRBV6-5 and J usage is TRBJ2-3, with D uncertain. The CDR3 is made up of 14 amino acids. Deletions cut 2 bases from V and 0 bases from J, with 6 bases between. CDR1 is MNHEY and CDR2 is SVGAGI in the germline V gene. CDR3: CASSYLSSTDTQYF. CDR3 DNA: TGTGCCAGCAGTTACCTTTCAAGCACAGATACGCAGTATTTT.

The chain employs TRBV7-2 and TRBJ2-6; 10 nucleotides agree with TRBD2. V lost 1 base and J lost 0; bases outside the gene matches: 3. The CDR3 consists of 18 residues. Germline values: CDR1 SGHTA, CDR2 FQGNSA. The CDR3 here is CASSLGLAGASGANVLTF. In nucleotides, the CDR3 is TGTGCCAGCAGCTTAGGGCTAGCGGGAGCCTCTGGGGCCAACGTCCTGACTTTC.

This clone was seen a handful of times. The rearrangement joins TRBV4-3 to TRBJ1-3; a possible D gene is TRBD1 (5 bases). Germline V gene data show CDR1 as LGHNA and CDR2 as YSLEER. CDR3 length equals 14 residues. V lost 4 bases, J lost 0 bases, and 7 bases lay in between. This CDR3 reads CASSRQGSGNTIYF. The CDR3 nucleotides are TGCGCCAGCAGCCGTCAGGGCTCTGGAAACACCATATATTTT.

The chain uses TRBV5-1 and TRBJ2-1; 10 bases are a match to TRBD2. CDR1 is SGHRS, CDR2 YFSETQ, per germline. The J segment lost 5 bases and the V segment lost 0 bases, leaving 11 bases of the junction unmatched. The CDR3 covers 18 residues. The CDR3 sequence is CASSLGLVWTSGNNEQFF. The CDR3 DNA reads TGCGCCAGCAGCTTGGGCCTGGTGTGGACTAGCGGAAACAATGAGCAGTTCTTC. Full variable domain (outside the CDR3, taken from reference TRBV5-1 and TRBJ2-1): KAGVTQTPRYLIKTRGQQVTLSCSPISGHRSVSWYQQTPGQGLQFLFEYFSETQRNKGNFPGRFSGRQFSNSRSEMNVSTLELGDSALYLCASSLGLVWTSGNNEQFFGPGTRLTVL.

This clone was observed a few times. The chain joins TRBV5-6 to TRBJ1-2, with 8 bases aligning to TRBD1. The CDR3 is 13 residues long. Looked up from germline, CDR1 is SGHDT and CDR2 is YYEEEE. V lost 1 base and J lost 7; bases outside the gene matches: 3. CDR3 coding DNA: TGTGCCAGCAGCTTGCAGGGGGCGGTTGGCTACACCTTC. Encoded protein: CASSLQGAVGYTF.